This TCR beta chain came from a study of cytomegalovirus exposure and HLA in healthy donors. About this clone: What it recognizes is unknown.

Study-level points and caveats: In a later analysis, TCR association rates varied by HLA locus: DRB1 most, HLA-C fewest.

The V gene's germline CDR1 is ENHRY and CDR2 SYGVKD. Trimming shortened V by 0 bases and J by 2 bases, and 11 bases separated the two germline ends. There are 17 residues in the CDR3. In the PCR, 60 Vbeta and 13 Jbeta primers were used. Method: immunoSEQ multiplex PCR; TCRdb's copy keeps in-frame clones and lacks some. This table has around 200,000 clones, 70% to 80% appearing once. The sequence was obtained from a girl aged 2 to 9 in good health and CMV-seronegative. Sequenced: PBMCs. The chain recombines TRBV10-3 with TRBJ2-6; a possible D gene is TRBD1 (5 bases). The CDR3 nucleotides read TGTGCCATCAGTGAGTCTACAGGCCTTGCTGGGGCCAACGTCCTGACTTTC. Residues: CAISESTGLAGANVLTF.